The clone carrying this T cell receptor (beta chain) was observed many times. Antigen: not known. The data are from a study of blood T cells in healthy people across ages. Study-level findings and limits: Significant beta diversity loss was already apparent by age about 42, declining roughly linearly.

Next came a second PCR, run for about 7 to 11 cycles, which used a sample-barcoded 5' primer along with a J-beta primer mix. TCRdb used MiXCR to reprocess the 5' RACE reads, holding one entry per CDR3 protein. The data hold 600,000 to 800,000 distinct CDR3 sequences, with over 40% observed a single time. V trimming: 5 bases; J trimming: 6 bases; junction bases outside the gene matches: 10. Per the germline V gene, CDR1 is MDHEN and CDR2 is SYDVKM. CDR3 size: 16 residues. V usage is TRBV28 and J usage is TRBJ2-1, with 10 bases lining up with TRBD2. This TCR was recovered from an elderly woman in good health. Material: blood. This chain's CDR3 is CASSQFVLAGLNEQFF. In DNA, the CDR3 is TGTGCCAGCAGTCAGTTTGTACTAGCGGGGCTCAATGAGCAGTTCTTC.